The 18 T cell receptor beta chains reported below all come from one sample, sequenced in a study of blood T cell repertoires in COVID-19. Sequencing was performed with immunoSEQ multiplex PCR; in TCRdb, only in-frame clones are kept and a portion is missing. The sample consists of 60,000 to 70,000 clones, roughly 74% of them appearing once. The sequenced sample consisted of peripheral blood. The receptor set was obtained from a woman of 80 years or more with acute or convalescent COVID-19.

This chain links TRBV6-5 with TRBJ2-7; D perhaps matches TRBD1 (6 bases). The CDR3 length is 14 residues. Trimming took off 2 bases at V and 2 bases at J, with 10 bases between the two ends. Germline CDR1 and CDR2: MNHEY and SVGAGI. The CDR3 region is CASSYDTGPYEQYF. CDR3 nucleotides: TGTGCCAGCAGTTACGATACAGGGCCCTACGAGCAGTACTTC.

V and J are TRBV28 and TRBJ1-1; 8 bases map to TRBD1. CDR1 is MDHEN and CDR2 is SYDVKM in the germline V gene. The junction had 14 bases not matched to a gene; V was cut back by 3 bases and J by 5 bases. The CDR3 sequence is 17 residues long. Here the CDR3 reads CASSFHRTGKLGTEAFF. The CDR3 DNA sequence: TGTGCCAGCAGTTTTCATAGGACAGGGAAGTTAGGGACTGAAGCTTTCTTT.

The chain has TRBV2 and TRBJ2-3, with D perhaps TRBD2 (6 bases). CDR1 and CDR2 (germline): SNHLY, FYNNEI. The CDR3 is 14 residues long. Trimming pared 6 bases from V and 2 bases from J, leaving 12 bases between. CDR3 amino acids: CASSPGLFTDTQYF. The CDR3 DNA reads TGTGCCAGCAGCCCGGGACTTTTCACAGATACGCAGTATTTT.

The CDR3 sequence is CASSYHHPGGNQPQHF. CDR3 nucleotides: TGTGCCAGCAGTTACCACCACCCCGGAGGCAATCAGCCCCAGCATTTT. This chain links TRBV27 with TRBJ1-5; unclear D gene. The length of the CDR3 is 16 residues. V lost 4 bases, J lost 2 bases, and 15 bases lay in between. Per the germline V gene, CDR1 is MNHEY and CDR2 is SMNVEV (reference sequence).

This chain links TRBV6-5 with TRBJ2-1; tentatively, D is TRBD2 (6 bases). This CDR3 has 16 amino acids. V was trimmed by 0 bases and J by 7 bases, leaving 16 bases between them. The germline gives CDR1 MNHEY, CDR2 SVGAGI. CDR3 region: CASSYSGGASENEQFF. In nucleotides, the CDR3 is TGTGCCAGCAGTTACTCGGGGGGAGCATCGGAAAATGAGCAGTTCTTC.

The CDR3 region has the DNA TGTGCCAGCAGGCTAGCGGGGTCTGGAAACACCATATATTTT. This gives the protein CASRLAGSGNTIYF. The chain combines TRBV11-2 with TRBJ1-3; no firm D call. Trimming pared 6 bases from V and 1 base from J, leaving 10 bases between. Germline assignment: CDR1 SGHAT and CDR2 FQNNGV. This CDR3 has 14 residues.

The chain recombines TRBV7-2 with TRBJ1-1; 9 nucleotides line up with TRBD1. The trim removed 1 base at V and 11 bases at J, leaving 2 bases unmatched. The germline V gene has CDR1 SGHTA and CDR2 FQGNSA. The CDR3 loop spans 12 amino acids. The CDR3 DNA reads as TGTGCCAGCAGCTTAGTGGGGACAGGGGCTTTCTTT. Its translation is CASSLVGTGAFF.

The chain links TRBV19 to TRBJ2-7, with TRBD1 as a possible D gene (6 bases). Trimming stripped 6 bases from V and 3 bases from J, with 15 bases between. The CDR3 sequence is 14 residues long. Germline V lookup: CDR1 LNHDA, CDR2 SQIVND (reference sequence). The CDR3 bases are TGTGCCAGTAGCCTGGAGGCAGGGGTCTACGAGCAGTACTTC. Translating it yields CASSLEAGVYEQYF.

In this sample, this clone turned up once. The chain couples TRBV5-1 to TRBJ2-7; tentative D call: TRBD1 (5 bases). Germline V gene data show CDR1 as SGHRS and CDR2 as YFSETQ. The CDR3 covers 13 residues. V was shortened by 1 base and J by 5 bases, with 10 bases between the two germline ends. Written as DNA, the CDR3 is TGCGCCAGCAGCTTGCAGGGTGGGAACGAGCAGTACTTC. Its translation is CASSLQGGNEQYF.

This clone was observed many times. This sequence joins TRBV4-3 and TRBJ1-5, with D maybe TRBD1 (5 bases). In germline, CDR1 is LGHNA, CDR2 YSLEER. The V gene lost 0 bases and the J gene lost 6 bases, with 12 bases spanning the gap. This CDR3 has 15 amino acids. CDR3 DNA sequence: TGCGCCAGCAGCCAAGATTGGCAGGGCTTTCAGCCCCAGCATTTT. This sequence encodes CASSQDWQGFQPQHF.

The chain uses TRBV28 and TRBJ2-3, with TRBD2 identical over 8 bases. The CDR3 contains 13 residues. CDR1 and CDR2 from the germline V gene are MDHEN and SYDVKM. The J segment lost 5 bases and the V segment lost 5 bases, leaving 3 bases of the junction unmatched. CDR3 sequence (DNA): TGTGCCAGCAGTCCCGGGGGGGGAGATACGCAGTATTTT. This codes for CASSPGGGDTQYF.

A few counts support this clone. This chain uses TRBV7-2 with TRBJ2-4, with TRBD1 identical over 7 bases. V lost 2 bases to trimming and J lost 3 bases; unmatched junction nucleotides: 7. Germline values: CDR1 SGHTA, CDR2 FQGNSA. CDR3 length: 16 amino acids. Here the CDR3 DNA reads TGTGCCAGCAGCTTAAGTCAGGGGGTGGTCAAAAACATTCAGTACTTC. It codes for CASSLSQGVVKNIQYF. The full variable domain, completed using reference TRBV7-2 and TRBJ2-4, is GAGVSQSPSNKVTEKGKDVELRCDPISGHTALYWYRQSLGQGLEFLIYFQGNSAPDKSGLPSDRFSAERTGGSVSTLTIQRTQQEDSAVYLCASSLSQGVVKNIQYFGAGTRLSVL.

This clone was found once. This chain joins TRBV6-2 or TRBV6-3 and TRBJ2-3; 8 bases agree with TRBD2. This CDR3 has 15 amino acids. V was pared by 6 bases and J by 4 bases, with 9 bases of the junction left unmatched. Per germline, CDR1 MNHEY and CDR2 SVGEGT. CDR3 nucleotides: TGTGCCAGCAGCTCCCAGCGGGAGTTTCCAGATACGCAGTATTTT. Translating gives CASSSQREFPDTQYF.

The V gene is TRBV7-9, the J gene TRBJ2-1; 10 bases are a match to TRBD1. V lost 5 bases, J lost 7 bases, and 14 bases stayed unmatched. Germline lookup yields CDR1 SEHNR and CDR2 FQNEAQ (reference sequence). The CDR3 runs 17 residues. The chain's CDR3 is CASSQSPGQGKINEQFF. The CDR3 DNA reads TGTGCCAGCAGCCAATCCCCGGGACAGGGGAAGATAAATGAGCAGTTCTTC.

A few counts support this clone. The chain recombines TRBV27 with TRBJ2-7; D might be TRBD2 (5 bases). The CDR3 has 15 residues. V lost 3 bases to trimming and J lost 4 bases, with 16 bases between them. Germline assignment: CDR1 MNHEY and CDR2 SMNVEV (reference sequence). The CDR3 protein is CASSFLGVGIYEQYF. DNA of the CDR3: TGTGCCAGCAGTTTTTTGGGTGTCGGGATTTACGAGCAGTACTTC.

V usage is TRBV6-2 or TRBV6-3 and J usage is TRBJ2-1; D perhaps matches TRBD2 (5 bases). V shed 7 bases and J shed 3 bases, with 19 bases lying between them. This CDR3 has 16 residues. Per the germline V gene, CDR1 is MNHEY and CDR2 is SVGEGT. CDR3 protein: CASTPRGLILYNEQFF. Here the CDR3 DNA reads TGTGCCAGCACCCCCCGCGGGCTAATACTCTACAATGAGCAGTTCTTC.

The chain has TRBV19 and TRBJ2-1; 8 bases agree with TRBD1. CDR1 is LNHDA, CDR2 SQIVND, per germline (reference sequence). The CDR3 totals 20 residues. The V and J ends lost 3 bases and 1 base, in that order; junction bases with no gene match: 17. CDR3 sequence: CASSILQGAFRVRSYNEQFF. The CDR3 DNA follows: TGTGCCAGTAGTATCTTGCAGGGGGCCTTCAGGGTACGGTCCTACAATGAGCAGTTCTTC.

The chain couples TRBV6-5 to TRBJ2-7; D may be TRBD1 (6 bases). V was pared by 7 bases and J by 0 bases, with 13 bases between. CDR1 is MNHEY, CDR2 SVGAGI, per germline. This CDR3 spans 14 amino acids. CDR3: CASTGQRFSYEQYF. CDR3 in DNA: TGTGCCAGCACTGGACAGCGCTTCTCCTACGAGCAGTACTTC.